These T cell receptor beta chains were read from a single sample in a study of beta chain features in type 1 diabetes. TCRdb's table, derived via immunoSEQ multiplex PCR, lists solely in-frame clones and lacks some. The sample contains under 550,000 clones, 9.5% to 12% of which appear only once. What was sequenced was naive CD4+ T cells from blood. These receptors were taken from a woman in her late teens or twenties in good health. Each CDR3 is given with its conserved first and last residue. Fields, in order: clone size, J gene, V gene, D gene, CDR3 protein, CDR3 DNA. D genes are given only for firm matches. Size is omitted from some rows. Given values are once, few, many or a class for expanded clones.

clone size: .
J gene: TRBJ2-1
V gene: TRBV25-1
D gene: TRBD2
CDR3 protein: CASSDTSGSDSNEQFF
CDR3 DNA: TGTGCCAGCAGTGACACTAGCGGGAGCGATTCGAATGAGCAGTTCTTC

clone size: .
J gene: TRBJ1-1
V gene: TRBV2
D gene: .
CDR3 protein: CASGWFGPEAFF
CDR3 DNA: TGTGCCAGCGGGTGGTTCGGACCGGAAGCTTTCTTT

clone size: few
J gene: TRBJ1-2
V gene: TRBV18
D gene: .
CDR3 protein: CASSPRQDGYTF
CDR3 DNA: TGTGCCAGCTCACCACGACAGGATGGCTACACCTTC

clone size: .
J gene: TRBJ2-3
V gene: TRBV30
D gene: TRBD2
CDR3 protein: CAWSGIAGGENTQYF
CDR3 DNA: TGTGCCTGGAGTGGAATAGCGGGAGGTGAAAATACGCAGTATTTT

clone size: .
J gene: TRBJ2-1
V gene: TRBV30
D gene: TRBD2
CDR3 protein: CAWSGTSVNNEQFF
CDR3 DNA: TGTGCCTGGAGTGGAACTAGCGTAAACAATGAGCAGTTCTTC

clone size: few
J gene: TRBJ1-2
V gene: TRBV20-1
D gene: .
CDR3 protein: CSPRGYTF
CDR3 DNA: TGCAGTCCGAGAGGCTACACCTTC

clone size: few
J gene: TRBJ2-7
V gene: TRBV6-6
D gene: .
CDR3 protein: CASREASYEQYF
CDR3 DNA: TGTGCCAGCAGGGAGGCGAGCTACGAGCAGTACTTC

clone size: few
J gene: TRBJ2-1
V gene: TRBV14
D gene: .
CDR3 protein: CASSLSRGNNEQFF
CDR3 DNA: TGTGCCAGCAGCCTATCCCGGGGGAACAATGAGCAGTTCTTC

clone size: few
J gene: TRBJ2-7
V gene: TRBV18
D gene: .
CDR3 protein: CASSPDTYEQYF
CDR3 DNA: TGTGCCAGCTCACCCGATACCTACGAGCAGTACTTC

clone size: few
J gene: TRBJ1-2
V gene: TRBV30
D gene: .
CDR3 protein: CAWRVPGAGGYTF
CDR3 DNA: TGTGCCTGGAGGGTTCCAGGGGCGGGCGGCTACACCTTC

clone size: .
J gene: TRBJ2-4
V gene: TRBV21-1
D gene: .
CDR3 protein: CASSKRARRRAKNIQYF
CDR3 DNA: TGTGCCAGCAGCAAAAGGGCGCGGCGGAGAGCCAAAAACATTCAGTACTTC

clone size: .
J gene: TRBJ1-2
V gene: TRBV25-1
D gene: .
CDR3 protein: CASSVSGTPNYGYTF
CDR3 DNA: TGTGCCAGCAGCGTATCCGGGACACCTAACTATGGCTACACCTTC

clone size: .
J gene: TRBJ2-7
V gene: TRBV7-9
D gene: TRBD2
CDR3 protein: CASSSSGRGPTYEQYF
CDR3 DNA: TGTGCCAGCAGCTCCAGCGGGAGGGGGCCGACCTACGAGCAGTACTTC

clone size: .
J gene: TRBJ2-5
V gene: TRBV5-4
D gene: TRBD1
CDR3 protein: CASSLMGQGSQETQYF
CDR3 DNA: TGTGCCAGCAGCTTGATGGGACAGGGATCGCAAGAGACCCAGTACTTC

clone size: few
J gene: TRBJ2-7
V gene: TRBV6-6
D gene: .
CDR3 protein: CASSTEASSSYEQYF
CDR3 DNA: TGTGCCAGCAGCACCGAGGCTTCGAGCTCCTACGAGCAGTACTTC

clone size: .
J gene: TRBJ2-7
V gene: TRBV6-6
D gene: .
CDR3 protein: CASSYSMGREQYF
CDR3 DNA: TGTGCCAGCAGTTACTCGATGGGTAGGGAGCAGTACTTC

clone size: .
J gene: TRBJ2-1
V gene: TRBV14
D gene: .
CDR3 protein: CASSQPPRGKGSNEQFF
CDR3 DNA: TGTGCCAGCAGCCAACCGCCGCGGGGTAAAGGTAGCAATGAGCAGTTCTTC

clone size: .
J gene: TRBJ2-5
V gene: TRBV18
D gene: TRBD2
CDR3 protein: CASSPSGEETQYF
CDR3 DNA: TGTGCCAGCTCACCGAGCGGGGAAGAGACCCAGTACTTC

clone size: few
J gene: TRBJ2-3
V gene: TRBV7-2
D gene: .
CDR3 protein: CASSFWVDTQYF
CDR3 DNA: TGTGCCAGCAGCTTCTGGGTAGATACGCAGTATTTT

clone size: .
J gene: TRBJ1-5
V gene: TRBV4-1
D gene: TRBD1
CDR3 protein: CASSQRVQGGNQPQHF
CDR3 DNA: TGCGCCAGCAGCCAACGAGTACAGGGGGGCAATCAGCCCCAGCATTTT

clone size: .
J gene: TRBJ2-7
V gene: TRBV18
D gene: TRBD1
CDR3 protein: CASSPQGANYEQYF
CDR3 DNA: TGTGCCAGCTCACCACAGGGGGCAAACTACGAGCAGTACTTC

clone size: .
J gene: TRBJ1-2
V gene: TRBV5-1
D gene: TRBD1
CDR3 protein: CASSLGSTGDGGYTF
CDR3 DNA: TGCGCCAGCAGCTTGGGTAGTACAGGGGATGGAGGCTACACCTTC

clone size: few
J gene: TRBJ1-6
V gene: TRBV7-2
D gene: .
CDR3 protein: CASSLQQGSLHF
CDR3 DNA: TGTGCCAGCAGCCTCCAACAAGGGTCCCTCCACTTT

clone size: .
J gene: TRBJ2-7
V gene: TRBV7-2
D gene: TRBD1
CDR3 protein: CASSMDRSYEQYF
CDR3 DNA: TGTGCCAGCAGCATGGACAGGTCCTACGAGCAGTACTTC

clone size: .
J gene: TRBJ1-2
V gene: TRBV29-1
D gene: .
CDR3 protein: CSVVRQTTNYGYTF
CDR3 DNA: TGCAGCGTTGTCAGGCAGACCACTAACTATGGCTACACCTTC

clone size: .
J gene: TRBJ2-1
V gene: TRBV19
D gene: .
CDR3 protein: CASSAGRSPNNEQFF
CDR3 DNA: TGTGCCAGTAGTGCCGGGAGATCACCTAACAATGAGCAGTTCTTC

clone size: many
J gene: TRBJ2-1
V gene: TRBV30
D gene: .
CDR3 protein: CAGMHNEQFF
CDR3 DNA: TGTGCCGGAATGCACAATGAGCAGTTCTTC

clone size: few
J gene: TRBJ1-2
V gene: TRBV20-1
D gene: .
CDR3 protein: CSARAGYGYTF
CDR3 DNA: TGCAGTGCTAGGGCAGGGTATGGCTACACCTTC

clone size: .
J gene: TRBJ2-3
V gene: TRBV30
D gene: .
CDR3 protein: CACLRTVDTQYF
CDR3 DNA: TGTGCCTGCCTTCGGACGGTAGATACGCAGTATTTT

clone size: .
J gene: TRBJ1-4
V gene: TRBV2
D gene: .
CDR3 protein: CASRPRRLELFF
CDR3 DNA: TGTGCCAGCAGACCTAGAAGGCTGGAACTGTTTTTT

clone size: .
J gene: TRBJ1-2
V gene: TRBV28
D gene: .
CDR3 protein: CASRTPSNYGYTF
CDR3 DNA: TGTGCCAGCAGGACCCCTAGTAACTATGGCTACACCTTC

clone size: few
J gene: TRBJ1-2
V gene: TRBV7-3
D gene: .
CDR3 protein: CASSSTLGGYTF
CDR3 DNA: TGTGCCAGCAGCTCCACCCTAGGTGGCTACACCTTC

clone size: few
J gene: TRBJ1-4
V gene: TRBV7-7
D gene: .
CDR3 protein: CASSSTPPGSTQEKLFF
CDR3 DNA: TGTGCCAGCAGCTCCACACCGCCAGGGTCCACGCAGGAAAAACTGTTTTTT

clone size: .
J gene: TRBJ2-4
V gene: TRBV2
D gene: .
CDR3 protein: CASRLPGNRKNIQYF
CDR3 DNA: TGTGCCAGCAGGCTACCAGGAAATAGAAAAAACATTCAGTACTTC

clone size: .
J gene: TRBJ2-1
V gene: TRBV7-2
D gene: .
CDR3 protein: CASSLEGTFTYNEQFF
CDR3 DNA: TGTGCCAGCAGCTTAGAAGGGACATTTACTTACAATGAGCAGTTCTTC

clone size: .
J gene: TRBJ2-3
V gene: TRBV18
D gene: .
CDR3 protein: CASSPPSQGGWTQYF
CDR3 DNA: TGTGCCAGCTCACCACCTTCGCAGGGGGGGTGGACGCAGTATTTT

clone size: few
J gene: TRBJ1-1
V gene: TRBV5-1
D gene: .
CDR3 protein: CASSFYGRANTEAFF
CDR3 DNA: TGCGCCAGCAGCTTCTACGGGAGGGCGAACACTGAAGCTTTCTTT

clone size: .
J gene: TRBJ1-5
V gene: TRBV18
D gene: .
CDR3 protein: CASSPSQGIQPQHF
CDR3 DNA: TGTGCCAGCTCACCTAGCCAGGGGATTCAGCCCCAGCATTTT

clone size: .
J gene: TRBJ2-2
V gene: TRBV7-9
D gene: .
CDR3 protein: CASSLAITTGELFF
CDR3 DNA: TGTGCCAGCAGCTTAGCTATTACAACCGGGGAGCTGTTTTTT

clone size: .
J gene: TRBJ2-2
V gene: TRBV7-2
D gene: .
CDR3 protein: CASSLNAYSGELFF
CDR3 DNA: TGTGCCAGCAGCTTAAACGCATATTCCGGGGAGCTGTTTTTT

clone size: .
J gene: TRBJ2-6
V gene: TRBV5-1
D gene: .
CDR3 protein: CASSLVNSGANVLTF
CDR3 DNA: TGCGCCAGCAGCTTGGTGAACTCTGGGGCCAACGTCCTGACTTTC

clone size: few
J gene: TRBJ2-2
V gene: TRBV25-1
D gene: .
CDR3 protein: CASSEAWGLPGELFF
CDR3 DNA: TGTGCCAGCAGTGAAGCGTGGGGTTTGCCCGGGGAGCTGTTTTTT

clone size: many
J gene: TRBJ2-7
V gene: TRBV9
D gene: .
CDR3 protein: CASSPASYRYEQYF
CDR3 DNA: TGTGCCAGCAGCCCCGCAAGTTATCGTTACGAGCAGTACTTC

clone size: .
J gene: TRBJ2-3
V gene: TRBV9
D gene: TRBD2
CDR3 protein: CASSTLLAGGAPDTQYF
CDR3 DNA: TGTGCCAGCAGCACCCTCCTAGCGGGAGGAGCCCCAGATACGCAGTATTTT

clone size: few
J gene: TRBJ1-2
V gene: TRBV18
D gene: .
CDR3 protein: CASSQGLLYGYTF
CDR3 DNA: TGTGCCAGCTCACAGGGGCTGCTCTATGGCTACACCTTC

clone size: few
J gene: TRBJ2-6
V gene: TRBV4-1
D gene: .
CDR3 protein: CASSQGDFLSGANVLTF
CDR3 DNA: TGCGCCAGCAGCCAGGGTGATTTCCTCTCTGGGGCCAACGTCCTGACTTTC

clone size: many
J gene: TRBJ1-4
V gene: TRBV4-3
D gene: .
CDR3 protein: CASKRTANEKLFF
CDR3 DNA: TGCGCCAGCAAACGGACAGCTAATGAAAAACTGTTTTTT

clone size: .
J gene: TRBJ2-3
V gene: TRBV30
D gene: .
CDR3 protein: CAWRPTGTGSVVQYF
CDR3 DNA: TGTGCCTGGCGCCCCACCGGGACGGGGAGTGTCGTGCAGTATTTT

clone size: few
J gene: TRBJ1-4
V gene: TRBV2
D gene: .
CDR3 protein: CASSAETLEKLFF
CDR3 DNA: TGTGCCAGCAGTGCCGAGACACTTGAAAAACTGTTTTTT

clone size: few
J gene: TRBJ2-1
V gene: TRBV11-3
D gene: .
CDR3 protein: CAREEQFF
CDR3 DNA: TGTGCCAGAGAGGAGCAGTTCTTC

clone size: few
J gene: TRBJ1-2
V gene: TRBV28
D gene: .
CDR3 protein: CASSSTDNYGYTF
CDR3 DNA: TGTGCCAGCAGTTCGACGGATAACTATGGCTACACCTTC

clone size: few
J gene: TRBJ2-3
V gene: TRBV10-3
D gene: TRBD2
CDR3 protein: CAISVERGGQSTDTQYF
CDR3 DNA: TGTGCCATCAGTGTTGAGCGGGGGGGCCAGAGCACAGATACGCAGTATTTT

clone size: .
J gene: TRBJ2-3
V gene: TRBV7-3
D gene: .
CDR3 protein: CASSPHVGVSTDTQYF
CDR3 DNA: TGTGCCAGCAGCCCCCACGTAGGGGTAAGCACAGATACGCAGTATTTT

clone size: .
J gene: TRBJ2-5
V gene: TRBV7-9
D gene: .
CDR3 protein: CASSLSGAPEGETQYF
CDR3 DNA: TGTGCCAGCAGCCTATCGGGGGCCCCGGAGGGAGAGACCCAGTACTTC

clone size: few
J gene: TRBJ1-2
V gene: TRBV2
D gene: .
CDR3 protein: CASRDGVVSIALYGYTF
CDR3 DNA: TGTGCCAGCAGGGACGGGGTCGTCTCCATTGCCCTCTATGGCTACACCTTC

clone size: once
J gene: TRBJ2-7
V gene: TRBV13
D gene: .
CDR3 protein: CASSQTDGSYEQYF
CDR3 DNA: TGTGCCAGCAGCCAAACCGACGGATCGTACGAGCAGTACTTC

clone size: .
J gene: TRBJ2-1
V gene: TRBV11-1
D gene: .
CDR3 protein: CASSRDIINNEQFF
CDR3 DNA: TGTGCCAGCAGCCGAGACATAATTAACAATGAGCAGTTCTTC

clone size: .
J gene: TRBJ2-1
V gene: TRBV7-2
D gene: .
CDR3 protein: CASSVGGLYAGEQFF
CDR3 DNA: TGTGCCAGCAGCGTAGGGGGACTATACGCGGGTGAGCAGTTCTTC

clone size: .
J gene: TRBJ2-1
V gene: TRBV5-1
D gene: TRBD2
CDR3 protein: CASSLYSGTTNEQFF
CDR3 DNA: TGCGCCAGCAGCTTGTATTCCGGGACTACCAATGAGCAGTTCTTC

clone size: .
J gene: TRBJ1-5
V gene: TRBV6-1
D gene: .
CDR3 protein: CASTQWGGNGQPQHF
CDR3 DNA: TGTGCCAGCACTCAGTGGGGGGGCAACGGTCAGCCCCAGCATTTT